These 6 T cell receptor beta chains originate from one sample sequenced in a study of CD8 T cells in ankylosing spondylitis. Via MiXCR, TCRdb re-called the 5' RACE reads, giving one row per CDR3 protein. In the table there are about 230,000 distinct CDR3 sequences, around 8% of which are singletons. Source material: blood, either unsorted or a sorted T cell fraction (not recorded which). The origin of the receptors is a female donor with ankylosing spondylitis or in good health (not recorded which).

This clonotype was observed a handful of times. The chain joins TRBV9 to TRBJ2-7; the D gene is possibly TRBD2 (5 bases). This CDR3 region has 15 residues. Germline V gene lookup returns CDR1 SGDLS and CDR2 YYNGEE. V shed 0 bases and J shed 0 bases, with 10 bases lying between them. In nucleotides, the CDR3 is TGTGCCAGCAGCGTAGAGAGTAGCGACTCCTACGAGCAGTACTTC. It is translated as CASSVESSDSYEQYF.

Ten or more counts support this clonotype. The CDR3 spells CSARGRTSYGEQYF. The CDR3 DNA sequence: TGCAGTGCTAGGGGGAGGACCAGCTACGGCGAGCAGTACTTC. J is TRBJ2-7 and V is TRBV20-1; TRBD2 is a possible D gene (6 bases). The V gene's germline CDR1 is DFQATT and CDR2 SNEGSKA (reference sequence). This CDR3 has 14 amino acids. Trimming removed 3 bases at V and 6 bases at J, with 18 bases between.

This clonotype was counted ten times or more. The chain uses TRBV6-1 and TRBJ2-1, with TRBD1 identical over 8 bases. This CDR3 comprises 14 residues. CDR1 is MNHNS, CDR2 SASEGT, per germline. Losses at the gene ends were 2 bases for V and 6 bases for J; bases not matched to a gene: 3. The CDR3 protein is CASSEQTGANEQFF. CDR3 coding DNA: TGTGCCAGCAGTGAACAGACAGGGGCCAATGAGCAGTTCTTC.

This clonotype was recorded many times. The V and J genes are TRBV20-1 and TRBJ1-5, with 12 bases matching TRBD1. Germline loops: CDR1 DFQATT, CDR2 SNEGSKA (reference sequence). The CDR3 consists of 13 residues. Trimming at V came to 6 bases and at J to 8 bases, leaving 5 bases not matched to a gene. The CDR3 nucleotides are TGCAGTGCCATAGGGACAGGGGGCAAGCCCCAGCATTTT. Translation gives CSAIGTGGKPQHF.

By proportion, this clonotype is large. The V gene is TRBV5-6, the J gene TRBJ1-1, with D possibly being TRBD1 (5 bases). V shed 3 bases and J shed 0 bases, with 12 bases lying between them. This CDR3 region has 15 residues. Germline V gene sequence: CDR1 SGHDT, CDR2 YYEEEE. CDR3 residues: CASSWDRQLNTEAFF. The CDR3 DNA follows: TGTGCCAGCAGCTGGGATCGACAGTTGAACACTGAAGCTTTCTTT.

This clonotype has more than one count but fewer than ten. The chain has TRBV11-1 and TRBJ2-6; 9 bases map to TRBD1. The CDR3 covers 19 residues. Germline V gene lookup returns CDR1 SGHAT and CDR2 FQDESV (reference sequence). The V gene end was trimmed by 5 bases and the J gene end by 1 base; junction bases not matched to a gene: 12. Here the CDR3 reads CASSLRDRVLSSGANVLTF. As DNA, the CDR3 is TGTGCCAGCAGCCTCAGGGACAGGGTCTTGTCTTCTGGGGCCAACGTCCTGACTTTC.